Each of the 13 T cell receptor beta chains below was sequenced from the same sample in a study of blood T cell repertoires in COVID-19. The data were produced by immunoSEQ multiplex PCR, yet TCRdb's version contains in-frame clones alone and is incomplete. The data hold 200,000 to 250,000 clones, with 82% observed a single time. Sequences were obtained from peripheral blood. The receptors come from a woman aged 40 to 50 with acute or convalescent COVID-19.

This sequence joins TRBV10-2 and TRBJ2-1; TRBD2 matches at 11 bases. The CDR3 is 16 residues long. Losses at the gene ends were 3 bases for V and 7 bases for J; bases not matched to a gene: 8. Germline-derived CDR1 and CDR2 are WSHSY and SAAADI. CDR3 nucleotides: TGCGCCAGCAGTGATCTACCTCTAGCGGGGGGAAATGAGCAGTTCTTC. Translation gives CASSDLPLAGGNEQFF.

The CDR3 sequence is CASSHQGTHENEQFF. The CDR3 DNA follows: TGCGCCAGCAGCCATCAGGGGACGCATGAGAATGAGCAGTTCTTC. The chain joins TRBV4-3 to TRBJ2-1, with D perhaps TRBD1 (6 bases). This CDR3 has 15 amino acids. Germline assignment: CDR1 LGHNA and CDR2 YSLEER. Trimming stripped 3 bases from V and 7 bases from J, with 16 bases between.

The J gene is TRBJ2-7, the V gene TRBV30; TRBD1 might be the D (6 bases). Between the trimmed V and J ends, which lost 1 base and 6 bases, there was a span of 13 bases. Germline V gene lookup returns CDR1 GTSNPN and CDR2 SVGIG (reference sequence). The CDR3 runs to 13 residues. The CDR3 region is CAWSDTGMGEQYF. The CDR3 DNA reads TGTGCCTGGAGTGATACAGGGATGGGCGAGCAGTACTTC.

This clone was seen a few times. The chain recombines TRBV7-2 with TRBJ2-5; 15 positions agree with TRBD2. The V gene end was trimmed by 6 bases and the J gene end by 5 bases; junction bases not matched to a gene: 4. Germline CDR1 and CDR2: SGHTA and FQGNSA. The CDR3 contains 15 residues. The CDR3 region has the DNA TGTGCCAGCAGAGCGGGACTAGCGGGAGGTGAGACCCAGTACTTC. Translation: CASRAGLAGGETQYF.

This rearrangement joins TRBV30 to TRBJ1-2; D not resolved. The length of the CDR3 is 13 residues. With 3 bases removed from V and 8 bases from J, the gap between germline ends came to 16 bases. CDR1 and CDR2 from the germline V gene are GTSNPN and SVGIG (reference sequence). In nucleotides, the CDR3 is TGTGCCTGGAGGGACTTAGGGCTTTTCGGCTACACCTTC. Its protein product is CAWRDLGLFGYTF.

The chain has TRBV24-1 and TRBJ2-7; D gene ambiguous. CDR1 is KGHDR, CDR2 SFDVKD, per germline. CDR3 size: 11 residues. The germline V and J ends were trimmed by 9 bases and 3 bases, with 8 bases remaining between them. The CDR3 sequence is CATASGYEQYF. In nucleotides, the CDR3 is TGTGCCACCGCATCGGGCTACGAGCAGTACTTC.

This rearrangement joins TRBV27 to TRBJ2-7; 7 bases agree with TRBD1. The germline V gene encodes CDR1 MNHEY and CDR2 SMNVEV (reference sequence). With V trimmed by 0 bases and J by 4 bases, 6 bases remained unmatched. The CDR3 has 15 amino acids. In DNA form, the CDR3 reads TGTGCCAGCAGTTTATCAGGGGGCGCCAGGTACGAGCAGTACTTC. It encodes CASSLSGGARYEQYF.

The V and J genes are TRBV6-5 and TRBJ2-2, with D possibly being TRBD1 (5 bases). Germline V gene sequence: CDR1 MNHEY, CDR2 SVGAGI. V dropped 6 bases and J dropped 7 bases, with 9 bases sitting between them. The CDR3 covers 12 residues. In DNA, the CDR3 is TGTGCCAGCAGAAGGGGAATCGGGGAGCTGTTTTTT. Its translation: CASRRGIGELFF.

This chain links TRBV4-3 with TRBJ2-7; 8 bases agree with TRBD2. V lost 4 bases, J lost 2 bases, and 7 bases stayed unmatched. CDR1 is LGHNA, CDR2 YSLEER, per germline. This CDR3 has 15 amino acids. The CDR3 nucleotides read TGCGCCAGCAGCCCCATACTAGCGGCCCCCTACGAGCAGTACTTC. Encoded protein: CASSPILAAPYEQYF.

The CDR3 region has the DNA TGTGCCAGCAGTACAGGGGGGGAGCAGTACTTC. It specifies CASSTGGEQYF. The rearrangement joins TRBV11-3 to TRBJ2-7, with 8 bases identical to TRBD1. There are 11 residues in the CDR3. V trimming: 6 bases; J trimming: 7 bases; junction bases outside the gene matches: 2. Germline V gene data show CDR1 as SGHNT and CDR2 as YENEEA.

CDR3 protein: CASSLSLAGGTDTQYF. CDR3 coding DNA: TGTGCCAGCAGTTTATCACTAGCAGGTGGCACAGATACGCAGTATTTT. The rearrangement links TRBV27 to TRBJ2-3, with D tentatively TRBD2 (6 bases). The CDR3 consists of 16 residues. The V end was cut by 0 bases, the J end by 1 base, with 11 bases between. Germline V CDR1 and CDR2: MNHEY, SMNVEV (reference sequence).

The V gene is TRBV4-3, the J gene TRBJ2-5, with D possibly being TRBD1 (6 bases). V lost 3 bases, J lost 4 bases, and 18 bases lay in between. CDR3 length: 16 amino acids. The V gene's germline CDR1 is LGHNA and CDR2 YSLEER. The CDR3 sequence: CASSQEPQGFGETQYF. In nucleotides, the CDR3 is TGCGCCAGCAGCCAGGAACCACAGGGATTCGGAGAGACCCAGTACTTC.

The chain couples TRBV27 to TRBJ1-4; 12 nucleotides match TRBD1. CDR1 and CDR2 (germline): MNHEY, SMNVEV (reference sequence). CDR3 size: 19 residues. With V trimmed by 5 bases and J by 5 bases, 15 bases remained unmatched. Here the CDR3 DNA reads TGTGCCAGCAGTCTTATCCCCCCCGGGACAGGGGGCGTGAATGAAAAACTGTTTTTT. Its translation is CASSLIPPGTGGVNEKLFF.